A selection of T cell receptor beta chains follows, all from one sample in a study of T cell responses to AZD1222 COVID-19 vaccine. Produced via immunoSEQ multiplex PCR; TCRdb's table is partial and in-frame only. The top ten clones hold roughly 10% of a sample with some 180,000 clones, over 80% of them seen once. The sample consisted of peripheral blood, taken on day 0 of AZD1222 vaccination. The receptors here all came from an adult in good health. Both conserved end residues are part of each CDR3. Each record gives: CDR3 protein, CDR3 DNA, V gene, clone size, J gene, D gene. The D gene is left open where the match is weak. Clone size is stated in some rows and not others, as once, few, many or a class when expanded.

cdr3_aa: CASKARGASEAFF
cdr3_nt: TGTGCCAGCAAAGCCAGGGGGGCCTCTGAAGCTTTCTTT
v_call: TRBV12-3/TRBV12-4
clone_size: -
j_call: TRBJ1-1
d_call: TRBD1

cdr3_aa: CASRRLGDGGRQPQHF
cdr3_nt: TGTGCCAGTAGAAGACTAGGGGACGGCGGGAGACAGCCCCAGCATTTT
v_call: TRBV19
clone_size: -
j_call: TRBJ1-5
d_call: -

cdr3_aa: CASRGGGSSDTQYF
cdr3_nt: TGTGCCAGTAGGGGGGGTGGGTCTTCAGATACGCAGTATTTT
v_call: TRBV19
clone_size: -
j_call: TRBJ2-3
d_call: -

cdr3_aa: CASSFYRNTGELFF
cdr3_nt: TGTGCCAGCAGCTTTTACAGGAACACCGGGGAGCTGTTTTTT
v_call: TRBV7-3
clone_size: -
j_call: TRBJ2-2
d_call: -

cdr3_aa: CASSLRGGESWGYTF
cdr3_nt: TGTGCCAGCAGCTTGAGGGGTGGGGAGTCGTGGGGCTACACCTTC
v_call: TRBV5-4
clone_size: -
j_call: TRBJ1-2
d_call: -

cdr3_aa: CASSFRTEMNTEAFF
cdr3_nt: TGCGCCAGCAGCTTTCGGACCGAGATGAACACTGAAGCTTTCTTT
v_call: TRBV5-1
clone_size: -
j_call: TRBJ1-1
d_call: -

cdr3_aa: CASSSSGFHEQFF
cdr3_nt: TGTGCCAGCAGCTCTTCGGGGTTCCATGAGCAGTTCTTC
v_call: TRBV7-9
clone_size: -
j_call: TRBJ2-1
d_call: -

cdr3_aa: CASTRTGTNYGYTF
cdr3_nt: TGTGCCAGCACCAGGACAGGGACTAACTATGGCTACACCTTC
v_call: TRBV5-4
clone_size: -
j_call: TRBJ1-2
d_call: TRBD1

cdr3_aa: CASSPMDRGRTEAFF
cdr3_nt: TGTGCCAGCTCACCAATGGACAGGGGCAGGACTGAAGCTTTCTTT
v_call: TRBV18
clone_size: -
j_call: TRBJ1-1
d_call: TRBD1

cdr3_aa: CAISDRGQGRGRRNQPQHF
cdr3_nt: TGTGCCATCAGTGACAGGGGACAGGGAAGGGGTAGGCGCAATCAGCCCCAGCATTTT
v_call: TRBV10-3
clone_size: once
j_call: TRBJ1-5
d_call: TRBD1

cdr3_aa: CASSLFVGGFTEAFF
cdr3_nt: TGTGCCAGCAGCTTATTTGTCGGGGGTTTCACTGAAGCTTTCTTT
v_call: TRBV7-9
clone_size: -
j_call: TRBJ1-1
d_call: -

cdr3_aa: CASSGGEEDTEAFF
cdr3_nt: TGTGCCAGTAGTGGGGGGGAGGAGGACACTGAAGCTTTCTTT
v_call: TRBV19
clone_size: -
j_call: TRBJ1-1
d_call: -

cdr3_aa: CASSPSRAGFGEKLFF
cdr3_nt: TGTGCCAGCAGCCCGTCCCGGGCTGGGTTCGGTGAAAAACTGTTTTTT
v_call: TRBV11-1
clone_size: -
j_call: TRBJ1-4
d_call: -

cdr3_aa: CASSPSRGEDTEAFF
cdr3_nt: TGTGCCAGCAGTCCCTCGAGGGGAGAGGACACTGAAGCTTTCTTT
v_call: TRBV9
clone_size: -
j_call: TRBJ1-1
d_call: -

cdr3_aa: CASSPTSGGTYEQYF
cdr3_nt: TGTGCCAGCAGCCCGACTAGCGGTGGTACCTACGAGCAGTACTTC
v_call: TRBV6-5
clone_size: -
j_call: TRBJ2-7
d_call: TRBD2

cdr3_aa: CASSLNIWGGNTGELFF
cdr3_nt: TGTGCCAGCAGCCTCAATATATGGGGGGGCAACACCGGGGAGCTGTTTTTT
v_call: TRBV4-2
clone_size: -
j_call: TRBJ2-2
d_call: -

cdr3_aa: CASAREKLFF
cdr3_nt: TGTGCCAGCGCGCGGGAAAAACTGTTTTTT
v_call: TRBV4-2
clone_size: -
j_call: TRBJ1-4
d_call: -

cdr3_aa: CASSPPWETATYNEQFF
cdr3_nt: TGTGCCAGCTCACCACCTTGGGAGACAGCGACATACAATGAGCAGTTCTTC
v_call: TRBV18
clone_size: -
j_call: TRBJ2-1
d_call: -

cdr3_aa: CASSLLGLTTGELFF
cdr3_nt: TGTGCCAGCAGCTTGCTGGGACTCACCACCGGGGAGCTGTTTTTT
v_call: TRBV5-8
clone_size: -
j_call: TRBJ2-2
d_call: -

cdr3_aa: CASSNGGSMNTEAFF
cdr3_nt: TGCGCCAGCAGTAACGGTGGATCTATGAACACTGAAGCTTTCTTT
v_call: TRBV5-1
clone_size: -
j_call: TRBJ1-1
d_call: -

cdr3_aa: CASSRTGTGTEAFF
cdr3_nt: TGTGCCAGCAGTCGTACCGGGACAGGCACTGAAGCTTTCTTT
v_call: TRBV27
clone_size: -
j_call: TRBJ1-1
d_call: TRBD1

cdr3_aa: CASSDSKAGGRNTEAFF
cdr3_nt: TGTGCCAGCAGTGACTCGAAAGCTGGGGGAAGGAACACTGAAGCTTTCTTT
v_call: TRBV6-4
clone_size: -
j_call: TRBJ1-1
d_call: -

cdr3_aa: CASSSGQGGRGYTF
cdr3_nt: TGTGCCAGCAGTTCGGGACAGGGAGGCCGAGGCTACACCTTC
v_call: TRBV28
clone_size: -
j_call: TRBJ1-2
d_call: TRBD1

cdr3_aa: CASSVGHYEQYF
cdr3_nt: TGTGCCAGCAGCGTGGGGCATTACGAGCAGTACTTC
v_call: TRBV7-9
clone_size: -
j_call: TRBJ2-7
d_call: -

cdr3_aa: CASGFGSSYEQYF
cdr3_nt: TGTGCTAGTGGTTTCGGCTCTTCCTACGAGCAGTACTTC
v_call: TRBV12-5
clone_size: -
j_call: TRBJ2-7
d_call: -

cdr3_aa: CASSSTSGRDSYNEQFF
cdr3_nt: TGTGCCAGTAGTAGCACTAGCGGGAGGGACTCCTACAATGAGCAGTTCTTC
v_call: TRBV19
clone_size: -
j_call: TRBJ2-1
d_call: TRBD2

cdr3_aa: CASSSGGKLFF
cdr3_nt: TGTGCCAGCAGCTCGGGAGGGAAGCTGTTTTTT
v_call: TRBV11-2
clone_size: -
j_call: TRBJ2-2
d_call: TRBD2

cdr3_aa: CASSPDADYGYTF
cdr3_nt: TGTGCCAGCTCGCCTGACGCCGACTATGGCTACACCTTC
v_call: TRBV18
clone_size: -
j_call: TRBJ1-2
d_call: -

cdr3_aa: CASRYGGLNYGYTF
cdr3_nt: TGTGCCAGCAGGTACGGCGGGCTCAACTATGGCTACACCTTC
v_call: TRBV27
clone_size: -
j_call: TRBJ1-2
d_call: -

cdr3_aa: CSAPGTYGYTF
cdr3_nt: TGCAGTGCTCCCGGGACCTATGGCTACACCTTC
v_call: TRBV20-1
clone_size: -
j_call: TRBJ1-2
d_call: -

cdr3_aa: CASSYEGADGNQPQHF
cdr3_nt: TGTGCCAGCAGTTACGAGGGGGCGGATGGCAATCAGCCCCAGCATTTT
v_call: TRBV6-6
clone_size: -
j_call: TRBJ1-5
d_call: TRBD1

cdr3_aa: CASTLTGANTEAFF
cdr3_nt: TGTGCCAGTACTTTGACAGGGGCGAACACTGAAGCTTTCTTT
v_call: TRBV19
clone_size: -
j_call: TRBJ1-1
d_call: TRBD1

cdr3_aa: CASSATGERQHF
cdr3_nt: TGTGCCAGCAGCGCAACAGGGGAGCGCCAGCATTTT
v_call: TRBV7-9
clone_size: -
j_call: TRBJ1-5
d_call: TRBD1

cdr3_aa: CASSPRVDGNTEAFF
cdr3_nt: TGTGCCAGCAGTCCGCGAGTCGACGGGAACACTGAAGCTTTCTTT
v_call: TRBV27
clone_size: -
j_call: TRBJ1-1
d_call: -

cdr3_aa: CASSVSVSGNTIYF
cdr3_nt: TGTGCCAGCAGCGTATCGGTCTCTGGAAACACCATATATTTT
v_call: TRBV3-1/TRBV3-2
clone_size: -
j_call: TRBJ1-3
d_call: -

cdr3_aa: CAISESQGNQPQHF
cdr3_nt: TGTGCCATCAGTGAGTCGCAGGGGAATCAGCCCCAGCATTTT
v_call: TRBV10-3
clone_size: -
j_call: TRBJ1-5
d_call: -

cdr3_aa: CASSRGQGNQPQHF
cdr3_nt: TGTGCCAGCAGCCGGGGACAGGGCAATCAGCCCCAGCATTTT
v_call: TRBV7-9
clone_size: -
j_call: TRBJ1-5
d_call: TRBD1

cdr3_aa: CASSQDRDRGNTIYF
cdr3_nt: TGTGCCAGCAGCCAAGACCGGGACAGAGGAAACACCATATATTTT
v_call: TRBV4-2
clone_size: -
j_call: TRBJ1-3
d_call: TRBD1

cdr3_aa: CASSQGAVNTEAFF
cdr3_nt: TGTGCCAGCAGCCAAGGGGCAGTGAACACTGAAGCTTTCTTT
v_call: TRBV3-1/TRBV3-2
clone_size: -
j_call: TRBJ1-1
d_call: -

cdr3_aa: CASSEATGSGNTIYF
cdr3_nt: TGTGCCAGCAGTGAAGCTACAGGCTCTGGAAACACCATATATTTT
v_call: TRBV6-1
clone_size: -
j_call: TRBJ1-3
d_call: -

cdr3_aa: CASSPTGAWSYTF
cdr3_nt: TGTGCCAGCAGCCCGACAGGGGCTTGGAGCTACACCTTC
v_call: TRBV11-2
clone_size: -
j_call: TRBJ1-2
d_call: TRBD1

cdr3_aa: CASSRQGVTEAFF
cdr3_nt: TGTGCCAGTAGCCGACAGGGAGTGACTGAAGCTTTCTTT
v_call: TRBV19
clone_size: -
j_call: TRBJ1-1
d_call: TRBD1

cdr3_aa: CASSLAWDFTGELFF
cdr3_nt: TGTGCCAGCAGCTTAGCGTGGGACTTCACCGGGGAGCTGTTTTTT
v_call: TRBV7-6
clone_size: -
j_call: TRBJ2-2
d_call: -

cdr3_aa: CASSFNIMPQSRANVLTF
cdr3_nt: TGTGCCAGCAGCTTTAACATTATGCCACAAAGTCGGGCCAACGTCCTGACTTTC
v_call: TRBV7-7
clone_size: -
j_call: TRBJ2-6
d_call: -

cdr3_aa: CASRYIPGGNQPQHF
cdr3_nt: TGTGCCAGTAGGTATATACCAGGAGGCAATCAGCCCCAGCATTTT
v_call: TRBV19
clone_size: -
j_call: TRBJ1-5
d_call: -

cdr3_aa: CASSLLRDIPSGEAFF
cdr3_nt: TGTGCCAGCAGTTTATTAAGGGACATCCCTTCGGGGGAAGCTTTCTTT
v_call: TRBV27
clone_size: -
j_call: TRBJ1-1
d_call: -

cdr3_aa: CASSPRGAEAFF
cdr3_nt: TGTGCCAGCTCACCACGGGGGGCTGAAGCTTTCTTT
v_call: TRBV18
clone_size: -
j_call: TRBJ1-1
d_call: -

cdr3_aa: CASSIPRTYGYTF
cdr3_nt: TGTGCCAGTAGTATTCCCAGGACCTATGGCTACACCTTC
v_call: TRBV19
clone_size: -
j_call: TRBJ1-2
d_call: -

cdr3_aa: CASSHGIAQAFF
cdr3_nt: TGTGCCAGCAGCCACGGGATCGCCCAAGCTTTCTTT
v_call: TRBV3-1/TRBV3-2
clone_size: -
j_call: TRBJ1-1
d_call: -

cdr3_aa: CASSPRENTEAFF
cdr3_nt: TGTGCCAGCAGCCCCAGGGAGAACACTGAAGCTTTCTTT
v_call: TRBV7-6
clone_size: -
j_call: TRBJ1-1
d_call: -

cdr3_aa: CASSPAPASGNTEAFF
cdr3_nt: TGTGCCAGCAGCCCAGCACCAGCCAGCGGAAACACTGAAGCTTTCTTT
v_call: TRBV5-4
clone_size: -
j_call: TRBJ1-1
d_call: -

cdr3_aa: CASSLRQGEVTEAFF
cdr3_nt: TGTGCCAGCTCACTTCGACAGGGTGAGGTGACTGAAGCTTTCTTT
v_call: TRBV18
clone_size: -
j_call: TRBJ1-1
d_call: TRBD1

cdr3_aa: CSANDGAPTNYGYTF
cdr3_nt: TGCAGTGCTAATGACGGGGCACCTACTAACTATGGCTACACCTTC
v_call: TRBV20-1
clone_size: -
j_call: TRBJ1-2
d_call: -

cdr3_aa: CASTDRVDTEAFF
cdr3_nt: TGTGCCAGCACCGACAGGGTGGACACTGAAGCTTTCTTT
v_call: TRBV6-6
clone_size: -
j_call: TRBJ1-1
d_call: TRBD1

cdr3_aa: CASSVRGSGVEQFF
cdr3_nt: TGTGCCAGCAGTGTACGCGGGAGCGGTGTTGAGCAGTTCTTC
v_call: TRBV2
clone_size: -
j_call: TRBJ2-1
d_call: TRBD2

cdr3_aa: CASSPTSGYSTDTQYF
cdr3_nt: TGTGCCAGCAGTCCGACTAGCGGGTATAGCACAGATACGCAGTATTTT
v_call: TRBV28
clone_size: -
j_call: TRBJ2-3
d_call: TRBD2

cdr3_aa: CASSLAPGTGDHEQYF
cdr3_nt: TGTGCCAGCAGCTTGGCTCCCGGGACAGGGGACCACGAGCAGTACTTC
v_call: TRBV5-5
clone_size: -
j_call: TRBJ2-7
d_call: TRBD1

cdr3_aa: CASSESRGVGQPQHF
cdr3_nt: TGTGCCAGCAGTGAATCGCGGGGTGTGGGGCAGCCCCAGCATTTT
v_call: TRBV6-1
clone_size: few
j_call: TRBJ1-5
d_call: -

cdr3_aa: CASSLMQGGFYSGNTIYF
cdr3_nt: TGTGCCAGCAGCTTAATGCAGGGAGGGTTTTACTCTGGAAACACCATATATTTT
v_call: TRBV7-2
clone_size: -
j_call: TRBJ1-3
d_call: -